The clone carrying this T cell receptor beta chain has a handful of counts. The antigen remains undetermined. The method was immunoSEQ multiplex PCR; TCRdb's version includes in-frame clones alone and lacks a portion of them. The sample gives 100,000 to 150,000 clones, roughly 80% of which show up once; approximately 5% is in the top ten. The sample comes from a study of radiotherapy plus CTLA-4 blockade in lung cancer. In the study overall: Disease control was present in 30% to 40% of patients, and objective responses in 15% to 20%. Findings and limits, study-wide: Blood-borne expansion of tumor-derived TCR clones followed radiotherapy plus ipilimumab.

Ipilimumab-mediated CTLA-4 blockade plus focal radiation was given to patients having chemo-refractory metastatic non-small-cell lung cancer. This CDR3 contains 16 residues. V was pared by 0 bases and J by 6 bases, with 18 bases between. In germline, CDR1 is SEHNR, CDR2 FQNEAQ (reference sequence). The TCR comes from a human donor with non-small cell lung cancer who had a partial response to radiotherapy plus ipilimumab. The gene calls are TRBV7-9 and TRBJ2-7, with a weak D call TRBD1 (6 bases). The input for sequencing was peripheral blood, taken from a patient treated with radiotherapy plus ipilimumab. The CDR3: CASSLAGARRNSEQYF. The DNA for the CDR3 is TGTGCCAGCAGCTTAGCGGGGGCTAGACGAAACTCCGAGCAGTACTTC.